The TCR beta chain described here comes from a study of T cell repertoires in cytomegalovirus infection. On the study more broadly: The public TCR beta signatures pointed to both CMV infection and matching HLA type.

This clonotype was counted many times. Its antigen is currently unknown. From germline, CDR1 is SGHNT and CDR2 YYREEE (reference sequence). Trimming cost V 4 bases and J 2 bases; bases outside gene matches: 14. CDR3 length: 19 residues. TCRdb re-analysed the reads in MiXCR, keeping a single row per CDR3 protein. The sample holds approximately 770,000 distinct CDR3 sequences, almost 30% seen once. The sample consisted of cultured CD8+ T cells from PBMCs, taken from culture after CMV antigen stimulation. This receptor was obtained from a human donor in good health (CMV status not recorded). Some clones in this sample may be carry-over from other donors' samples. The V and J genes are TRBV5-4 and TRBJ2-5; 13 positions agree with TRBD2. The CDR3 DNA is TGTGCCAGCAGCACCAAGCCGGGACTAGCGGGGCGGCCGCAAGAGACCCAGTACTTC. Translation gives CASSTKPGLAGRPQETQYF.